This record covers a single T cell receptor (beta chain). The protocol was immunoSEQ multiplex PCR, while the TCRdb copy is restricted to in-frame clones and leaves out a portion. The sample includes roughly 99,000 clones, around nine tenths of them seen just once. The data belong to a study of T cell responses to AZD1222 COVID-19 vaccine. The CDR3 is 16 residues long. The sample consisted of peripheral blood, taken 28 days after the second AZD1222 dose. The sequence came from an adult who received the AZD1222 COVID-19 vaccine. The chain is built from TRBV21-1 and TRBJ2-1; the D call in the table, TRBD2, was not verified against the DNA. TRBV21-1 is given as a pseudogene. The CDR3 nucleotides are TGTGCCAGCAGCAAAGCGCTTTACGAGGGATCCAATGAGCAGTTCTTC. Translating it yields CASSKALYEGSNEQFF.